The next 8 T cell receptor beta chains were all read from a single sample in a study of PD-1 blockade in classical Hodgkin lymphoma. TCRdb keeps only in-frame clones here, not all; method: immunoSEQ multiplex PCR. The sample consists of under 30,000 clones, approximately 78% of them appearing once. All patients relapsed after autologous stem cell transplantation, and brentuximab vedotin exposure varied. The sequencing used peripheral blood mononuclear cells (PBMCs), collected before the second cycle of nivolumab. These receptors were taken from a human donor with classical Hodgkin lymphoma.

The chain couples TRBV6-5 to TRBJ1-2; 9 nucleotides match TRBD1. The CDR3 covers 14 residues. Germline V gene lookup returns CDR1 MNHEY and CDR2 SVGAGI. The J segment lost 1 base and the V segment lost 8 bases, leaving 5 bases of the junction unmatched. The CDR3 DNA reads TGTGCCAGCCGTGGGACAGGGAATAACTATGGCTACACCTTC. It is translated as CASRGTGNNYGYTF.

As regards this clone: Different DNA sequences within this sample yield the same CDR3. V is TRBV9 and J is TRBJ2-5, with a tentative D call TRBD2 (5 bases). CDR3 size: 14 residues. V lost 1 base and J 1 base, leaving 8 bases between the germline ends. Germline V gives CDR1 SGDLS, CDR2 YYNGEE. The CDR3 protein is CASSVKRGQETQYF. The DNA for the CDR3 is TGTGCCAGCAGCGTAAAACGGGGCCAAGAGACCCAGTACTTC.

The chain couples TRBV7-8 to TRBJ2-3; no firm D call. Germline V gives CDR1 SGHVS, CDR2 FQNEAQ. Trimming took off 6 bases at V and 0 bases at J, with 4 bases between the two ends. The CDR3 consists of 12 residues. The DNA for the CDR3 is TGTGCCAGCAGTCAAAGCACAGATACGCAGTATTTT. This gives the protein CASSQSTDTQYF.

The sample holds a few counts of this clone. This chain uses TRBV19 with TRBJ1-4, with a weak D call TRBD1 (5 bases). Deletions cut 7 bases from V and 2 bases from J, with 17 bases between. Germline V gene lookup returns CDR1 LNHDA and CDR2 SQIVND (reference sequence). This CDR3 contains 16 residues. The DNA of the CDR3 is TGTGCCAGTAAGTGGGTGGAGGGGTTGACTAATGAAAAACTGTTTTTT. Translation: CASKWVEGLTNEKLFF.

The chain is built from TRBV19 and TRBJ1-1; D unclear. CDR1 and CDR2 (germline): LNHDA, SQIVND (reference sequence). CDR3 length: 12 residues. The V end was cut by 10 bases, the J end by 5 bases, with 14 bases between. CDR3 sequence: CATSGLGTEAFF. DNA for the CDR3: TGTGCCACTTCCGGGTTGGGGACTGAAGCTTTCTTT.

This chain links TRBV7-9 with TRBJ1-3, with no clear D. V lost 5 bases to trimming and J lost 4 bases, with 6 bases between them. Per germline, CDR1 SEHNR and CDR2 FQNEAQ (reference sequence). CDR3 length: 12 residues. In nucleotides, the CDR3 is TGTGCCAGCAGCCCCGACGGAAACACCATATATTTT. It yields the protein CASSPDGNTIYF.

The chain is built from TRBV9 and TRBJ1-2; 8 bases map to TRBD1. Germline V gives CDR1 SGDLS, CDR2 YYNGEE. Trimming at V came to 2 bases and at J to 4 bases, leaving 7 bases not matched to a gene. This CDR3 spans 15 amino acids. The CDR3: CASSVSGQGIYGYTF. CDR3 DNA sequence: TGTGCCAGCAGCGTCTCCGGACAGGGAATCTATGGCTACACCTTC.

The V gene is TRBV2, the J gene TRBJ2-1; the match to TRBD2 covers 9 bases. CDR1 and CDR2 from the germline V gene are SNHLY and FYNNEI. With 10 bases clipped from V and 2 bases from J, the junction kept 6 bases outside the gene matches. This CDR3 spans 14 amino acids. CDR3 sequence (DNA): TGTGCCAACGGACTAGCGCGAACCTACAATGAGCAGTTCTTC. Protein sequence: CANGLARTYNEQFF.